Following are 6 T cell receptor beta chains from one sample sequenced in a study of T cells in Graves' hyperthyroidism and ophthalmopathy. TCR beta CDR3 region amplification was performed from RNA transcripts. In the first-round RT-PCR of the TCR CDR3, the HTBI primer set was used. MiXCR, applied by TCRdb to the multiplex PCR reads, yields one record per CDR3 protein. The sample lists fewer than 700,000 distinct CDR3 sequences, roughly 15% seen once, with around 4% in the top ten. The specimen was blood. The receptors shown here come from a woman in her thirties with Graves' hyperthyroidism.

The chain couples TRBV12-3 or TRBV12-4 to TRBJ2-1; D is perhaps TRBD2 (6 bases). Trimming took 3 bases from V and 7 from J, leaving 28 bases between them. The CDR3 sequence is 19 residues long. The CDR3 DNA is TGTGCCAGCAGTTTTAGGTTTGGTTCCGGGACTCCCTATGGGAATGAGCAGTTCTTC. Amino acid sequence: CASSFRFGSGTPYGNEQFF.

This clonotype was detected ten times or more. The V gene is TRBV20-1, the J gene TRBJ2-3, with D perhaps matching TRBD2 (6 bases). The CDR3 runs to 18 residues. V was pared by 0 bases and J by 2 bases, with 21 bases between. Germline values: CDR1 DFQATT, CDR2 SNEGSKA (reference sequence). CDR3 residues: CSARDRIGVWRDTDTQYF. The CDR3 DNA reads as TGCAGTGCTAGAGATCGTATCGGAGTATGGCGGGACACAGATACGCAGTATTTT.

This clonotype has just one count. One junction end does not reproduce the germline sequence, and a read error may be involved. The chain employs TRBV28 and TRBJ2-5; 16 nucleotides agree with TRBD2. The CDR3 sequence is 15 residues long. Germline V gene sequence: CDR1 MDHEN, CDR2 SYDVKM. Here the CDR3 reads CARSFRGLAGGFEYF. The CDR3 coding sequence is TGTGCCCGCAGTTTCCGGGGACTAGCGGGAGGGTTTGAGTACTTC.

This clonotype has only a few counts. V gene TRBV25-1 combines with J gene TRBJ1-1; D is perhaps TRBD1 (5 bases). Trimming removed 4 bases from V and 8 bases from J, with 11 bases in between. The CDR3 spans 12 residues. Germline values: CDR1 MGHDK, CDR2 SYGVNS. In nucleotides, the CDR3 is TGTGCCAGCAGTGGGGGACCTCTCGAAGCTTTCTTT. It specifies CASSGGPLEAFF.

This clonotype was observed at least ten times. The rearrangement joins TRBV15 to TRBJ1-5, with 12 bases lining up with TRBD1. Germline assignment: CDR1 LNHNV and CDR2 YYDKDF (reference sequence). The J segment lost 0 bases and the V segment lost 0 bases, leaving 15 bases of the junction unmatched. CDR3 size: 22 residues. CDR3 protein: CATSRDRSGRGQGADSNQPQHF. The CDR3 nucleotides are TGTGCCACCAGCAGAGATCGAAGTGGTAGGGGACAGGGGGCCGATAGCAATCAGCCCCAGCATTTT.

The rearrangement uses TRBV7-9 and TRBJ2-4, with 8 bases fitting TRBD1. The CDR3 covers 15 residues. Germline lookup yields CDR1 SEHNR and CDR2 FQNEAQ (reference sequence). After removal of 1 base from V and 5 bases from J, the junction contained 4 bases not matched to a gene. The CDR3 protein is CASSLVQGAQNIQYF. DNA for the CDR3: TGTGCCAGCAGCTTAGTCCAGGGGGCCCAAAACATTCAGTACTTC.